This T cell receptor beta chain was recovered during a study of CD8+CD57+ T cells in acquired aplastic anemia. Overall study findings and caveats: The CD8+ Simpson's diversity of patients and controls was not significantly different.

Template material for TCR beta VDJ and CDR3 profiling consisted of genomic DNA. In TCRdb, the reads were re-called with MiXCR into one record per CDR3 protein. In the table there are over 150,000 distinct CDR3 sequences, about 54% of which are singletons. This CDR3 region has 12 residues. In germline, CDR1 is SQVTM, CDR2 ANQGSEA. The V gene lost 4 bases and the J gene lost 4 bases, with 8 bases spanning the gap. This clonotype was counted many times. The target antigen is unknown. Patients picked for sequencing had shown CD8+CD57+ cell expansion detected by flow cytometry. This clonotype was sampled from a human donor with aplastic anemia. The sequenced material came from sorted CD4+, CD8+, or CD8+CD57+ T cells (not recorded which) from PBMCs. This chain links TRBV29-1 with TRBJ1-3; D uncertain. The CDR3 reads CSVGGSGNTIYF. The CDR3 DNA sequence: TGCAGCGTTGGGGGATCAGGAAACACCATATATTTT.